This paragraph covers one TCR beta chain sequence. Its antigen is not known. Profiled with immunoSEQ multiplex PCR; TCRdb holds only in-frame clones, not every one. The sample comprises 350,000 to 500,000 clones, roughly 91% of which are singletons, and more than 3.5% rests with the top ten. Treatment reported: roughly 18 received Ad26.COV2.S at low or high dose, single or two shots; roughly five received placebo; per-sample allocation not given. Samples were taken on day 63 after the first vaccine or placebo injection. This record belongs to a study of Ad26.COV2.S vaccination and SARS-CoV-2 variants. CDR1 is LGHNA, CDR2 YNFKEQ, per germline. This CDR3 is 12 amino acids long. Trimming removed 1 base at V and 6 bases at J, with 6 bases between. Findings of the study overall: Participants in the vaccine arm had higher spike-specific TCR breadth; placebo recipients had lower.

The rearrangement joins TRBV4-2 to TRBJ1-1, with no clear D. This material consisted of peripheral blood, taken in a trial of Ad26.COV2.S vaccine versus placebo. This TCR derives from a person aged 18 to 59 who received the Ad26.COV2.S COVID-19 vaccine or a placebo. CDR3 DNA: TGTGCCAGCAGCCAAGTACAAGCTGAAGCTTTCTTT. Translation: CASSQVQAEAFF.